The entry below gives a single T cell receptor (beta chain) sequence along with its context. This sample stems from a study of monozygotic twins with inflammatory bowel disease. Reanalyzing the 5' RACE reads, TCRdb keeps one entry per CDR3 protein, without DNA. With about 380,000 distinct CDR3 sequences in the sample, the ten largest clones hold 2.5% to 3%. The V gene's germline CDR1 is KGHSH and CDR2 LQKENI. The CDR3 is 12 amino acids. This TCR was sampled from a human donor with ulcerative colitis or Crohn's disease, or a healthy co-twin of an affected twin (not recorded which). Material: blood. V and J are TRBV18 and TRBJ2-5. The CDR3 here is CASSPNEETQYF. The variable domain in full, completed from reference TRBV18 and TRBJ2-5, reads NAGVMQNPRHLVRRRGQEARLRCSPMKGHSHVYWYRQLPEEGLKFMVYLQKENIIDESGMPKERFSAEFPKEGPSILRIQQVVRGDSAAYFCASSPNEETQYFGPGTRLLVL.